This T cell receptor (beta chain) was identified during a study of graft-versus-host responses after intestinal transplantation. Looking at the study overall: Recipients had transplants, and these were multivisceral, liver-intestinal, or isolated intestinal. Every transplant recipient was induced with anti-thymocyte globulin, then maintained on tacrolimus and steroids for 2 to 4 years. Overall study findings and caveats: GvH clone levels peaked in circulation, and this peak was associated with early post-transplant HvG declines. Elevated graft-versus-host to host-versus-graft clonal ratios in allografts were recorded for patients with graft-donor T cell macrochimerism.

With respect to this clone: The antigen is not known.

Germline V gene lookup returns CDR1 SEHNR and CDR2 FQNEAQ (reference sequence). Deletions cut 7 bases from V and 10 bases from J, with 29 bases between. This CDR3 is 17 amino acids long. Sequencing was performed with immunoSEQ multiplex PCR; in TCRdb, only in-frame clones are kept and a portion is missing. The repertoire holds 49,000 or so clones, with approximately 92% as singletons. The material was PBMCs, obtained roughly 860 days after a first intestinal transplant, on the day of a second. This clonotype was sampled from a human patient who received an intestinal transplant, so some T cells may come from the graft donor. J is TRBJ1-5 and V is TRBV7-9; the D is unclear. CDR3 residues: CASTLAGRDGFAPPQHF. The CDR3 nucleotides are TGTGCCAGCACCCTCGCTGGCCGAGATGGATTTGCCCCTCCCCAGCATTTT.